This T cell receptor beta chain was captured in a study of cytomegalovirus exposure and HLA in healthy donors. Study results and caveats: Further analysis was carried out later, and it showed several of the most significant clusters appearing linked to common viral pathogens. Presence/absence analyses treated sequencing depth as roughly uniform across donors. There were 164 TCR beta chains listed as cytomegalovirus-associated. Reported findings show TCR beta sequences accurately forecast HLA-A and HLA-B alleles in most subjects.

13 Jbeta primers and 60 Vbeta primers were used for the PCR. Only in-frame clones appear in the TCRdb table, and some are missing; sequencing was by immunoSEQ multiplex PCR. The table lists 150,000 to 200,000 clones, just over 75% of them singletons. Comment on this clone: Its antigen is unknown.

The germline CDR1 and CDR2 sequences are LNHDA and SQIVND (reference sequence). V gave up 7 bases and J gave up 3 bases; unmatched junction bases: 6. The CDR3 runs to 14 residues. Material for sequencing was PBMCs. V gene TRBV19 combines with J gene TRBJ1-5, with TRBD1 identical over 7 bases. This clonotype was obtained from a woman aged 25 to 39 in good health and CMV-seropositive. The CDR3 DNA sequence: TGTGCCAGTACCATGGGACAGTTCAATCAGCCCCAGCATTTT. Amino acids: CASTMGQFNQPQHF.